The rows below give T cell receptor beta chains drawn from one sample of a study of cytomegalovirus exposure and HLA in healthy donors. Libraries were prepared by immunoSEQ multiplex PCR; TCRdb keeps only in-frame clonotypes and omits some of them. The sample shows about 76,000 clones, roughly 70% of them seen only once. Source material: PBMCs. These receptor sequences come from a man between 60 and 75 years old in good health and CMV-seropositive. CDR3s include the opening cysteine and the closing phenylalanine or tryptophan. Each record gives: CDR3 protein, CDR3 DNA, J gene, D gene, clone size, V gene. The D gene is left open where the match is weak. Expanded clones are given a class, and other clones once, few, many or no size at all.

CASSSSTDTQYF | TGTGCCAGCAGTAGCTCTACCGATACGCAGTATTTT | TRBJ2-3 | . | . | TRBV6-6
CASSSSRGSRDEQFF | TGTGCCAGCAGTTCGTCGCGGGGGTCTAGGGATGAGCAGTTCTTC | TRBJ2-1 | TRBD2 | . | TRBV6-6
CASSSSGLLAGTSYEQYF | TGTGCCAGCAGCTCTAGCGGGCTATTAGCGGGGACCTCCTACGAGCAGTACTTC | TRBJ2-7 | TRBD2 | . | TRBV9
CASSLGGTSYYEQYF | TGTGCCAGCAGCTTGGGCGGGACTAGTTACTACGAGCAGTACTTC | TRBJ2-7 | TRBD2 | medium-sized | TRBV5-6
CASSYSRDSWNEQYF | TGTGCCAGCAGTTACTCGAGGGACAGCTGGAACGAGCAGTACTTC | TRBJ2-7 | TRBD1 | . | TRBV6-5
CSVALRGRDNEQFF | TGCAGCGTCGCCCTCAGGGGACGAGACAATGAGCAGTTCTTC | TRBJ2-1 | . | . | TRBV29-1
CASSPVFREGYTF | TGTGCCAGCAGCCCGGTTTTCCGGGAGGGCTACACCTTC | TRBJ1-2 | . | . | TRBV11-2
CASSLRRDPSTDTQYF | TGTGCCAGCAGCTTGAGGCGGGACCCCTCCACAGATACGCAGTATTTT | TRBJ2-3 | . | . | TRBV5-4
CASSPVVAQDWEQFF | TGTGCCAGCAGTCCCGTAGTCGCCCAGGACTGGGAGCAGTTCTTC | TRBJ2-1 | . | . | TRBV7-8
CSAGANTGELFF | TGCAGCGCGGGGGCGAACACCGGGGAGCTGTTTTTT | TRBJ2-2 | . | . | TRBV29-1
CASSEVRQGAYEQYF | TGTGCCAGCAGTGAAGTTAGACAGGGGGCCTACGAGCAGTACTTC | TRBJ2-7 | TRBD1 | once | TRBV2
CASSEYGLNEKLFF | TGTGCCAGCAGTGAATATGGGCTAAATGAAAAACTGTTTTTT | TRBJ1-4 | . | . | TRBV25-1
CASSESKAAGGNEQFF | TGCGCCAGCAGTGAGTCGAAGGCGGCGGGTGGGAATGAGCAGTTCTTC | TRBJ2-1 | . | . | TRBV10-1
CASSFKGGETQYF | TGTGCCAGCAGCTTTAAGGGAGGGGAGACCCAGTACTTC | TRBJ2-5 | TRBD2 | . | TRBV5-4
CASREGGQGWGYTF | TGTGCCAGCAGAGAAGGTGGGCAGGGTTGGGGCTACACCTTC | TRBJ1-2 | . | . | TRBV5-6
CASKTGQGYEQYF | TGTGCCAGCAAGACAGGCCAAGGCTACGAGCAGTACTTC | TRBJ2-7 | . | . | TRBV28
CASSLSSGYYEQYF | TGCGCCAGCAGCTTGTCTAGCGGGTACTACGAGCAGTACTTC | TRBJ2-7 | TRBD2 | . | TRBV5-1
CASSLDGRVGGEQFF | TGCGCCAGCAGCTTGGATGGGCGCGTGGGGGGGGAGCAGTTCTTC | TRBJ2-1 | TRBD2 | . | TRBV5-1
CAWSAVNFEQFF | TGTGCCTGGAGTGCGGTGAACTTCGAGCAGTTCTTC | TRBJ2-1 | . | once | TRBV30
CASSVTGTSENNEQFF | TGTGCCAGCAGCGTAACCGGGACTAGCGAAAACAATGAGCAGTTCTTC | TRBJ2-1 | TRBD2 | few | TRBV9
CASSHVTVINQPQHF | TGTGCCAGCAGCCACGTGACAGTTATCAATCAGCCCCAGCATTTT | TRBJ1-5 | . | . | TRBV7-9
CASSSGRDSYEKLFF | TGTGCCAGCAGCTCAGGGCGGGACAGTTATGAAAAACTGTTTTTT | TRBJ1-4 | . | . | TRBV12-1
CASSQETGLGTDTQYF | TGTGCCAGCAGCCAAGAGACTGGTCTCGGCACAGATACGCAGTATTTT | TRBJ2-3 | . | . | TRBV4-2
CASSIQGGGSPLHF | TGCGCCAGCAGCATCCAGGGAGGAGGATCACCCCTCCACTTT | TRBJ1-6 | . | once | TRBV5-1
CASSFGGTGGYSEQFF | TGCGCCAGCAGCTTTGGGGGGACAGGGGGCTATAGTGAGCAGTTCTTC | TRBJ2-1 | TRBD1 | . | TRBV5-1
CASSQVESRTSGYNEQFF | TGCGCCAGCAGCCAAGTCGAATCTAGGACTAGCGGATACAATGAGCAGTTCTTC | TRBJ2-1 | TRBD2 | once | TRBV4-1
CASSFRPGQGAWAYEQYF | TGTGCCAGCAGCTTCCGGCCGGGACAGGGGGCGTGGGCCTACGAGCAGTACTTC | TRBJ2-7 | TRBD1 | . | TRBV11-2
CASSLEGASNQPQHF | TGCGCCAGCAGCTTGGAAGGGGCGAGCAATCAGCCCCAGCATTTT | TRBJ1-5 | . | . | TRBV5-1
CASSLIAAGGELDNEQFF | TGTGCCAGCAGCTTAATAGCCGCCGGGGGGGAGCTGGACAATGAGCAGTTCTTC | TRBJ2-1 | TRBD2 | . | TRBV7-9
CASSFRGSRSQQDNEKLFF | TGCGCCAGCAGCTTCCGGGGTAGCCGTAGTCAGCAAGATAATGAAAAACTGTTTTTT | TRBJ1-4 | . | . | TRBV5-1
CASSLWTGSSGANVLTF | TGTGCCAGCAGTTTGTGGACAGGGTCCTCTGGGGCCAACGTCCTGACTTTC | TRBJ2-6 | TRBD1 | . | TRBV28